Presented here are 11 T cell receptor beta chains from one specimen sequenced in a study of cytomegalovirus exposure and HLA in healthy donors (dated by TCRdb to the late 2010s). Library preparation was by the immunoSEQ multiplex PCR assay. For the multiplex PCR, a mixture combining 60 forward primers for TCR Vbeta segments and 13 reverse primers for TCR Jbeta segments was used. TCRdb re-hosts the immuneACCESS table, in-frame sequences only. Its copies lack some clones; in the studies checked, an unresolved V gene accounts for under half of them, and the cause for the rest is not known. The sample contains about 140,000 clones, about four fifths of them found a single time. The top ten hold 1% to 1.5% of the sample. Sequenced material: PBMCs. All receptors derive from a male donor in good health and CMV-seropositive.

The chain couples TRBV6-1 to TRBJ2-5; D is unclear. The V gene lost 6 bases and the J gene lost 4 bases, with 9 bases spanning the gap. The CDR3 extends over 12 amino acids. The germline CDR1 and CDR2 sequences are MNHNS and SASEGT. Written as DNA, the CDR3 is TGTGCCAGCAGGGCAATGGCAGAGACCCAGTACTTC. This codes for CASRAMAETQYF.

This chain connects TRBV19 to TRBJ2-5; 13 positions match TRBD2. The length of the CDR3 is 16 residues. V lost 5 bases, J lost 4 bases, and 7 bases stayed unmatched. Germline CDR1 reads LNHDA; CDR2 reads SQIVND (reference sequence). The CDR3 DNA is TGTGCCAGTAGTCCCGGGGGACTAGCGGGGTTAGAGACCCAGTACTTC. Protein: CASSPGGLAGLETQYF. Full variable domain (remainder filled in from reference TRBV19 and TRBJ2-5): DGGITQSPKYLFRKEGQNVTLSCEQNLNHDAMYWYRQDPGQGLRLIYYSQIVNDFQKGDIAEGYSVSREKKESFPLTVTSAQKNPTAFYLCASSPGGLAGLETQYFGPGTRLLVL.

This clone was seen only a few times. The chain carries TRBV29-1 and TRBJ1-2, with D unresolved. CDR1 is SQVTM, CDR2 ANQGSEA, per germline. V was cut by 1 base and J by 8 bases, with 11 bases left in between. The CDR3 loop spans 12 amino acids. CDR3 DNA sequence: TGCAGCGTTGAAGTGGTCCAGGCGGGCTACACCTTC. Its translation is CSVEVVQAGYTF.

The V gene is TRBV6-1, the J gene TRBJ2-1; TRBD2 agrees at 7 bases. Germline V gene lookup returns CDR1 MNHNS and CDR2 SASEGT. V shed 7 bases and J 4 bases; nucleotides not matched to a gene: 7. This CDR3 has 14 residues. The CDR3 coding sequence is TGTGCCAGCACATCGACTAGCAGATACAATGAGCAGTTCTTC. Translation gives CASTSTSRYNEQFF.

This clone was found a few times. The chain carries TRBV7-2 and TRBJ2-1; 7 bases match TRBD2. The CDR3 is 15 residues long. CDR1 is SGHTA, CDR2 FQGNSA, per germline. V was pared by 5 bases and J by 8 bases, with 12 bases of the junction left unmatched. The CDR3 spells CASSLSGGQGYEQFF. The CDR3 DNA reads TGTGCCAGCAGCCTATCGGGGGGTCAAGGCTATGAGCAGTTCTTC.

The chain has TRBV4-3 and TRBJ1-2, with D perhaps matching TRBD1 (5 bases). V was trimmed by 0 bases and J by 4 bases, leaving 12 bases between them. CDR1 and CDR2 (germline): LGHNA, YSLEER. The CDR3 spans 15 residues. Written as DNA, the CDR3 is TGCGCCAGCAGCCAAGATACGGGGGGGGTCTATGGCTACACCTTC. This gives the protein CASSQDTGGVYGYTF.

This clone has only one observation. The genes are TRBV7-6 and TRBJ2-3, with TRBD2 matching 11 bases. V gave up 5 bases and J gave up 3 bases; unmatched junction bases: 7. Germline CDR1 and CDR2: SGHVS and FNYEAQ. This CDR3 spans 16 amino acids. The CDR3 region is CASSLSGGAGTDTQYF. DNA for the CDR3: TGTGCCAGCAGCCTTAGCGGGGGGGCCGGTACAGATACGCAGTATTTT.

J is TRBJ2-7 and V is TRBV7-8; 10 nucleotides match TRBD2. The CDR3 covers 15 residues. Unmatched junction bases numbered 4, after V lost 0 bases and J lost 5 bases. Germline CDR1 SGHVS, CDR2 FQNEAQ. Here the CDR3 reads CASSLAASGSHEQYF. The CDR3 DNA is TGTGCCAGCAGCTTAGCGGCTAGCGGGAGCCACGAGCAGTACTTC.

Only a few counts were recorded for this clone. The V gene is TRBV6-1, the J gene TRBJ2-1; 12 bases match TRBD2. Germline V gives CDR1 MNHNS, CDR2 SASEGT. The length of the CDR3 is 18 residues. The J segment lost 0 bases and the V segment lost 3 bases, leaving 6 bases of the junction unmatched. The CDR3 DNA reads TGTGCCAGCAGTGACCTAGCGGGGGGGCTTGGCTCCTACAATGAGCAGTTCTTC. This encodes CASSDLAGGLGSYNEQFF.

The rearrangement uses TRBV13 and TRBJ2-1; TRBD2 aligns across 9 bases. CDR3 length: 15 amino acids. Losses at the gene ends were 3 bases for V and 7 bases for J; bases not matched to a gene: 7. CDR1 PRHDT and CDR2 FYEKMQ come from the germline V gene (reference sequence). CDR3 bases: TGTGCCAGCAGCTTCGCGGGGGGGCCCAGGAATGAGCAGTTCTTC. Translated: CASSFAGGPRNEQFF. Looking up the rest from reference TRBV13 and TRBJ2-1 gives the full variable domain: AAGVIQSPRHLIKEKRETATLKCYPIPRHDTVYWYQQGPGQDPQFLISFYEKMQSDKGSIPDRFSAQQFSDYHSELNMSSLELGDSALYFCASSFAGGPRNEQFFGPGTRLTVL.

The chain joins TRBV27 to TRBJ2-2, with 7 bases that match TRBD2. V lost 2 bases to trimming and J lost 7 bases; unmatched junction nucleotides: 4. Germline CDR1 and CDR2: MNHEY and SMNVEV (reference sequence). The CDR3 spans 14 residues. CDR3 DNA: TGTGCCAGCAGTTTAACGGCGGGAGACGGGGAGCTGTTTTTT. This sequence encodes CASSLTAGDGELFF.